The 10 T cell receptor beta chains given below trace back to one sample, sequenced in a study of T cell changes during pregnancy in multiple sclerosis. Assay: immunoSEQ multiplex PCR; the TCRdb copy retains only in-frame clones and omits some. This table has tens of thousands of clones, about 93% appearing once. The sequencing used CD4+ T cells from peripheral blood mononuclear cells, collected in the second trimester of pregnancy. The source of these receptors is a female donor with multiple sclerosis, enrolled in a pregnancy study.

CDR3 region: CASSIRGGNTIYF. DNA for the CDR3: TGTGCCAGTAGTATCAGGGGAGGAAACACCATATATTTT. The chain joins TRBV19 to TRBJ1-3; possibly TRBD1 for D (6 bases). The CDR3 totals 13 residues. The V end lost 3 bases, the J end lost 4 bases, and 7 bases lay between the germline ends. CDR1 and CDR2 (germline): LNHDA, SQIVND (reference sequence). The whole variable domain, remainder taken from reference TRBV19 and TRBJ1-3, is DGGITQSPKYLFRKEGQNVTLSCEQNLNHDAMYWYRQDPGQGLRLIYYSQIVNDFQKGDIAEGYSVSREKKESFPLTVTSAQKNPTAFYLCASSIRGGNTIYFGEGSWLTVV.

The rearrangement uses TRBV7-3 and TRBJ2-7, with TRBD1 as a possible D gene (5 bases). The V gene's germline CDR1 is SGHTA and CDR2 FQGTGA. CDR3 length equals 12 residues. Trimming took 4 bases from V and 6 from J, leaving 10 bases between them. The chain's CDR3 is CASSSQGPEQYF. The CDR3 DNA follows: TGTGCCAGCAGCTCGCAGGGCCCCGAGCAGTACTTC.

In its sample, this clone was seen once. The V and J genes are TRBV4-2 and TRBJ1-1; a weak D match, TRBD1 (5 bases). Per the germline V gene, CDR1 is LGHNA and CDR2 is YNFKEQ. Trimming shortened V by 0 bases and J by 5 bases, and 16 bases separated the two germline ends. CDR3 length equals 16 residues. The CDR3 DNA is TGTGCCAGCAGCCAAGAAAGGACGGACGGGGGGACTGAAGCTTTCTTT. Its translation is CASSQERTDGGTEAFF.

CDR3 sequence reads: CASSEGTGGIYGYTF. DNA for the CDR3: TGCGCCAGCAGCGAAGGGACAGGGGGCATCTATGGCTACACCTTC. V and J are TRBV5-1 and TRBJ1-2; the match to TRBD1 covers 12 bases. Germline V CDR1 and CDR2: SGHRS, YFSETQ. The CDR3 sequence is 15 residues long. V gave up 4 bases and J gave up 4 bases; unmatched junction bases: 5.

J is TRBJ1-2 and V is TRBV11-2; D may be TRBD1 (5 bases). Germline V gene lookup returns CDR1 SGHAT and CDR2 FQNNGV. The CDR3 runs to 10 residues. The CDR3 nucleotides are TGTGCGACCGGGACTGGGCTCCACACCTTC. It yields the protein CATGTGLHTF.

The genes are TRBV6-6 and TRBJ2-1, with 10 bases matching TRBD1. Looked up from germline, CDR1 is MNHNY and CDR2 is SVGAGI (reference sequence). V shed 2 bases, J shed 6 bases, and the junction held 7 bases outside the gene matches. The length of the CDR3 is 16 residues. The CDR3 DNA is TGTGCCAGCAGTTACAACCGGGACAGGGGTGCCAATGAGCAGTTCTTC. Translated, it gives CASSYNRDRGANEQFF.

The CDR3 protein is CASTTGPTDTQYF. DNA for the CDR3: TGCGCCAGCACCACAGGGCCCACAGATACGCAGTATTTT. The chain links TRBV10-2 to TRBJ2-3; D may be TRBD1 (6 bases). Germline V gives CDR1 WSHSY, CDR2 SAAADI. V was cut by 7 bases and J by 2 bases, with 10 bases left in between. CDR3 size: 13 residues.

The chain uses TRBV5-1 and TRBJ2-1; TRBD2 aligns across 9 bases. V lost 7 bases, J lost 5 bases, and 7 bases stayed unmatched. Germline V gives CDR1 SGHRS, CDR2 YFSETQ. CDR3 length equals 14 residues. Written as DNA, the CDR3 is TGCGCCAGCGCCACCTTAGCGGGAGACAATGAGCAGTTCTTC. Amino acids: CASATLAGDNEQFF.

This rearrangement joins TRBV10-3 to TRBJ1-3; no firm D call. Per the germline V gene, CDR1 is ENHRY and CDR2 is SYGVKD. The CDR3 is 13 amino acids. The V end lost 3 bases, the J end lost 4 bases, and 7 bases lay between the germline ends. The CDR3 DNA reads as TGTGCCATCAGTGAATATGTAGGAAACACCATATATTTT. It specifies CAISEYVGNTIYF.

The J gene is TRBJ2-1, the V gene TRBV29-1, with D possibly matching TRBD2 (5 bases). Trimming took 8 bases from V and 5 from J, leaving 25 bases between them. The CDR3 length is 16 residues. Germline lookup yields CDR1 SQVTM and CDR2 ANQGSEA. Here the CDR3 reads CSTTASGSSNHNEQFF. CDR3 nucleotides: TGCAGCACTACCGCCTCGGGATCATCAAATCACAATGAGCAGTTCTTC.